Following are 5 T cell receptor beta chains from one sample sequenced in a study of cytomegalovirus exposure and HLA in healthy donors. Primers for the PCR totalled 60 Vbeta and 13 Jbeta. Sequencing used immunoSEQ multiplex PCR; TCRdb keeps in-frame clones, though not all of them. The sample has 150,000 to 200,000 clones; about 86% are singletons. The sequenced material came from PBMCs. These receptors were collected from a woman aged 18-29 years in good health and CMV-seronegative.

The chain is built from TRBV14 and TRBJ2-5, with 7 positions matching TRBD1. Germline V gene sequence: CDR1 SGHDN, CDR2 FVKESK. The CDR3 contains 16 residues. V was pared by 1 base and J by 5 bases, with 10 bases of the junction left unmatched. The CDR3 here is CASSQGDRVYGETQYF. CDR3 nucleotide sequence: TGTGCCAGCAGCCAAGGAGACAGGGTCTATGGGGAGACCCAGTACTTC.

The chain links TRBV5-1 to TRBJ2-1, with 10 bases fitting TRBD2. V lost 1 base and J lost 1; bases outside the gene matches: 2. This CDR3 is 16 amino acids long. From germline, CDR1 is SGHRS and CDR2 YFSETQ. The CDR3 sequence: CASSLTSGDSYNEQFF. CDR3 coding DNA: TGCGCCAGCAGCTTGACTAGCGGGGATTCCTACAATGAGCAGTTCTTC.

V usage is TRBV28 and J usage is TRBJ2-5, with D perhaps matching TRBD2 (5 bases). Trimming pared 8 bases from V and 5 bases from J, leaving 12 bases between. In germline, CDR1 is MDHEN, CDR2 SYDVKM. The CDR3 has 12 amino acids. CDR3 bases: TGTGCCAGCCGGCGAGGGTGGGAGACCCAGTACTTC. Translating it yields CASRRGWETQYF.

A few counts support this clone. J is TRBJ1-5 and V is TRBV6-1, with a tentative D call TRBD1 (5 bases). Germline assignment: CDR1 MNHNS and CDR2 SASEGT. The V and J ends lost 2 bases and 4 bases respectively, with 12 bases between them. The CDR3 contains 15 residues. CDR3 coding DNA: TGTGCCAGCAGTGAACATGGGGGGTTGAATCAGCCCCAGCATTTT. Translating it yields CASSEHGGLNQPQHF.

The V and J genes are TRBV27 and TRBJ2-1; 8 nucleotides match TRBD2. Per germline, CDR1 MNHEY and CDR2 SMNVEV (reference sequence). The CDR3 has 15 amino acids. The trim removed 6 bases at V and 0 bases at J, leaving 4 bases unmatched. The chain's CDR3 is CASRLSGSSYNEQFF. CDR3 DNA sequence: TGTGCCAGCAGACTCAGCGGGAGCTCCTACAATGAGCAGTTCTTC.